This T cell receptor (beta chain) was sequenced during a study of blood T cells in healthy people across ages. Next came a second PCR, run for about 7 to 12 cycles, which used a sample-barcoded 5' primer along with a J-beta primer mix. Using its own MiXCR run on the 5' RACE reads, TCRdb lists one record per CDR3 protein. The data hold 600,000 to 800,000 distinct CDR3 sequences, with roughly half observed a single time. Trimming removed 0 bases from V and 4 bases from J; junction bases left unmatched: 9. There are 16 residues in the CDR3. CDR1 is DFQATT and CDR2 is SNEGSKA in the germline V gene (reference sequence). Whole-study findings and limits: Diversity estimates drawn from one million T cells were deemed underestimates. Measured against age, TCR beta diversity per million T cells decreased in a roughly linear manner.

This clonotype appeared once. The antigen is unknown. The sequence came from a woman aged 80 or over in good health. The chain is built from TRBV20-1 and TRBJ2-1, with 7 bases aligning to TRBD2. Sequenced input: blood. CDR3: CSARDKVGGLYNEQFF. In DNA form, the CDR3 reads TGCAGTGCTAGAGATAAAGTGGGAGGGCTTTACAATGAGCAGTTCTTC.